The clone carrying this T cell receptor (beta chain) was counted a single time. The antigen is unknown. The data derive from a study of cytomegalovirus exposure and HLA in healthy donors. Study observations and caveats: Later analysis reportedly placed an Asian-associated ancestry cluster below the roughly 630-donor mean in N-insertions. It is likely that the observed cluster of highly shared sequence variants was a sequencing artifact.

Primers included in the PCR were 60 Vbeta and 13 Jbeta primers. The protocol was immunoSEQ multiplex PCR, while the TCRdb copy is restricted to in-frame clones and leaves out a portion. The sample has around 200,000 clones; roughly 70% are singletons. Germline-derived CDR1 and CDR2 are LGHNA and YNFKEQ. The trim removed 8 bases at V and 6 bases at J, leaving 12 bases unmatched. The CDR3 runs to 17 residues. Input material: PBMCs. The chain joins TRBV4-2 to TRBJ2-2, with 13 bases matching TRBD2. This receptor was obtained from a man aged 40-55 years in good health and CMV-seropositive. CDR3 coding DNA: TGTGCCAGCCGTAGATTACCGACTAGCGGGGGGCCCGGGGAGCTGTTTTTT. Translating gives CASRRLPTSGGPGELFF.